These 15 T cell receptor beta chains share one sample of origin, sequenced in a study of metastatic and nonmetastatic thyroid tumors. Patients underwent thyroid surgery, and none had received any treatment before it. Using MiXCR, TCRdb re-called clones from the PCR reads. The table lists 35,000 or so clones, over 15% of them singletons. Sequencing was done on a sample of blood. The receptor source for this set is a male donor with papillary thyroid cancer or a benign thyroid nodule (not recorded which). Some clones in this sample may be carry-over from other donors' samples.

This clone was observed a handful of times. This chain uses TRBV15 with TRBJ1-6, with D perhaps matching TRBD1 (5 bases). The V and J ends lost 1 base and 9 bases respectively, with 10 bases between them. The V gene's germline CDR1 is LNHNV and CDR2 YYDKDF (reference sequence). The length of the CDR3 is 14 residues. CDR3 DNA sequence: TGTGCCACCAGCAGAGGAGGCGGGGCTTCACCCCTCCACTTT. Amino acid sequence: CATSRGGGASPLHF.

This clone was detected only a few times. The rearrangement links TRBV28 to TRBJ2-5; D may be TRBD1 or TRBD2 (5 bases each). Deletions cut 5 bases from V and 5 bases from J, with 24 bases between. Germline V lookup: CDR1 MDHEN, CDR2 SYDVKM. This CDR3 comprises 17 residues. CDR3 sequence (DNA): TGTGCCAGCAGTCGCCGGGACCATCTTAATCCACTCGAGACCCAGTACTTC. Encoded protein: CASSRRDHLNPLETQYF.

This clone was counted a few times. This may arise from a read error, as a much more abundant clone is one base away. The CDR3 DNA sequence: TGTGCCAGCGGGTACGCGGGGGCCTACGAGCAGTACTTC. Residues: CASGYAGAYEQYF. J is TRBJ2-7 and V is TRBV25-1; 7 nucleotides match TRBD2. The CDR3 has 13 amino acids. V lost 8 bases to trimming and J lost 2 bases; unmatched junction nucleotides: 6. From germline, CDR1 is MGHDK and CDR2 SYGVNS.

The CDR3 region has the DNA TGTGCCAGCACCCGAGGACAGGAGAATTCACCCCTCCACTTT. This translates into CASTRGQENSPLHF. V gene TRBV6-1 combines with J gene TRBJ1-6; 7 positions match TRBD1. The CDR3 runs 14 residues. Per the germline V gene, CDR1 is MNHNS and CDR2 is SASEGT. Losses at the gene ends were 7 bases for V and 7 bases for J; bases not matched to a gene: 7.

Here the CDR3 DNA reads TGCAGTGCTAGATTTGCTCACCTCCCGGTATCCGGAGAGGCTTCACCCCTCCACTTT. It is translated as CSARFAHLPVSGEASPLHF. The J gene is TRBJ1-6, the V gene TRBV20-1; the D is unclear. The length of the CDR3 is 19 residues. Trimming pared 2 bases from V and 9 bases from J, leaving 29 bases between. Germline-derived CDR1 and CDR2 are DFQATT and SNEGSKA (reference sequence).

A note on this clone: This may come from a read error, since a much larger clone is one base off. Within the sample, other DNA sequences also encode this same CDR3. V usage is TRBV25-1 and J usage is TRBJ2-7; D possibly corresponds to TRBD2 (5 bases). V shed 8 bases and J shed 2 bases, with 13 bases lying between them. In germline, CDR1 is MGHDK, CDR2 SYGVNS. The CDR3 is 13 residues long. CDR3 sequence: CASGSAGAYEQYF. The CDR3 DNA reads TGTGCCAGCGGGTCCGCGGGTGCCTACGAGCAGTACTTC.

V is TRBV19 and J is TRBJ2-6; D is unclear. Looked up from germline, CDR1 is LNHDA and CDR2 is SQIVND (reference sequence). V lost 7 bases, J lost 0 bases, and 16 bases lay in between. This CDR3 comprises 17 residues. CDR3 coding DNA: TGTGCCAGTATTAGGAGCACCGGGTACTCTGGGGCCAACGTCCTGACTTTC. Its protein is CASIRSTGYSGANVLTF.

Ten or more counts support this clone. This chain uses TRBV3-1 with TRBJ2-2; D is perhaps TRBD2 (6 bases). CDR1 LGHDT and CDR2 YNNKEL come from the germline V gene (reference sequence). The CDR3 runs to 16 residues. Trimming took 4 bases from V and 2 from J, leaving 14 bases between them. Here the CDR3 reads CASSLSSASNTGELFF. DNA of the CDR3: TGTGCCAGCAGCCTTTCTAGCGCTTCCAACACCGGGGAGCTGTTTTTT.

In its sample, this clone was seen many times. This chain connects TRBV18 to TRBJ1-1; D remains unclear. Germline V lookup: CDR1 KGHSH, CDR2 LQKENI. CDR3 length: 18 residues. The V and J ends lost 3 bases and 0 bases respectively, with 20 bases between them. CDR3 protein: CASSPRIVTVGVNTEAFF. For the CDR3, the DNA is TGTGCCAGCTCACCCCGGATAGTCACCGTAGGAGTGAACACTGAAGCTTTCTTT.

About this clone: Its ends do not fully match the called genes, so a read error is possible. This CDR3 is CASIPGGGSYYGQYF. The CDR3 DNA is TGTGCCAGCATCCCAGGAGGGGGGAGCTACTACGGGCAGTACTTC. This chain uses TRBV9 with TRBJ2-7; D could derive from TRBD1 or TRBD2 (6 bases each). The CDR3 covers 15 residues. Germline assignment: CDR1 SGDLS and CDR2 YYNGEE.

This clone was picked up a small number of times. The genes are TRBV6-2 or TRBV6-3 and TRBJ2-7, with TRBD2 identical over 7 bases. CDR3 length: 15 amino acids. The V and J ends lost 6 bases and 1 base, in that order; junction bases with no gene match: 9. Germline CDR1 and CDR2: MNHEY and SVGEGT. CDR3 region: CASSISGTGSYEQYF. CDR3 in DNA: TGTGCCAGCAGCATAAGCGGGACGGGTTCCTACGAGCAGTACTTC.

The chain has TRBV12-3 or TRBV12-4 and TRBJ1-2; TRBD1 is a possible D gene (6 bases). V dropped 5 bases and J dropped 8 bases, with 12 bases sitting between them. The CDR3 contains 12 residues. CDR3 protein: CASSLQGGGYTF. Written as DNA, the CDR3 is TGTGCCAGCAGTCTACAGGGTGGAGGCTACACCTTC.

This clone was seen many times. Being one base from a much bigger clone, this may be a read error. The CDR3 DNA is TGTGCCAGCAGCGCCGGGACAGGGGGCATGTACGAGCAGTGCTTC. It specifies CASSAGTGGMYEQCF. The genes are TRBV7-2 and TRBJ2-7; 12 nucleotides match TRBD1. The CDR3 runs 15 residues. Looked up from germline, CDR1 is SGHTA and CDR2 is FQGNSA.

The sample holds many counts of this clone. V gene TRBV4-1 combines with J gene TRBJ1-1, with 9 bases lining up with TRBD1. This CDR3 has 19 residues. Trimming took 3 bases from V and 7 from J; bases not matched to a gene: 21. Germline CDR1 and CDR2: MGHRA and YSYEKL. CDR3 in DNA: TGCGCCAGCAGCCAGGACTACCCTCACAGACAGGGGGTTATTGGTGAAGCTTTCTTT. This codes for CASSQDYPHRQGVIGEAFF.

The sample holds a few counts of this clone. Sequence at one end of the junction differs from germline and may be a read error. V and J are TRBV25-1 and TRBJ2-7, with a tentative D call TRBD1 (6 bases). This CDR3 has 15 amino acids. Germline CDR1 MGHDK, CDR2 SYGVNS. The CDR3 sequence: CASSASGTLVDEKYF. Written as DNA, the CDR3 is TGTGCCAGCAGTGCATCCGGGACACTCGTGGACGAGAAGTACTTC.